This T cell receptor beta chain was sequenced during a study of blood T cell repertoires in COVID-19. V lost 2 bases to trimming and J lost 7 bases, with 21 bases between them. Germline CDR1 is LGHNA and CDR2 is YNFKEQ. This CDR3 is 17 amino acids long. Using immunoSEQ multiplex PCR, the repertoire was profiled, and TCRdb retains in-frame clones only, with some absent. Of about 130,000 clones in the sample, about four fifths were seen once. This clone showed up just a few times. The chain uses TRBV4-2 and TRBJ1-5, with unresolved D. The sample comprised peripheral blood. This TCR came from a man aged 35 to 55 with active or convalescent COVID-19. As DNA, the CDR3 is TGTGCCAGCAGCCAATCGATCGGAGGGCTTTCCGGGCAGCCCCAGCATTTT. It codes for CASSQSIGGLSGQPQHF.